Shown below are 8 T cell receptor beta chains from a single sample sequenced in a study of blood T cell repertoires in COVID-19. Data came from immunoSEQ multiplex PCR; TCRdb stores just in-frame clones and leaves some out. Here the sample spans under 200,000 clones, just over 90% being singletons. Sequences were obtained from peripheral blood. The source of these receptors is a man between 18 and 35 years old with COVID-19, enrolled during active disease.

The CDR3: CASSYSQLAGSSGANVLTF. In nucleotides, the CDR3 is TGTGCCAGCTCATACAGCCAGCTAGCGGGGAGCTCTGGGGCCAACGTCCTGACTTTC. The J gene is TRBJ2-6, the V gene TRBV18; 9 bases agree with TRBD2. The CDR3 sequence is 19 residues long. V lost 5 bases to trimming and J lost 0 bases; unmatched junction nucleotides: 11. Per germline, CDR1 KGHSH and CDR2 LQKENI.

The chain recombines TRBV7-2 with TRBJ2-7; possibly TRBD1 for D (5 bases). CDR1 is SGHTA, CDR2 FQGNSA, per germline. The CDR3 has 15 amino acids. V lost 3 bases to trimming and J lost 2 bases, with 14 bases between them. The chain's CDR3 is CASSLNYVGPYEQYF. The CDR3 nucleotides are TGTGCCAGCAGCTTGAACTACGTGGGGCCCTACGAGCAGTACTTC. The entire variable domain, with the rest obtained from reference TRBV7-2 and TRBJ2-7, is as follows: GAGVSQSPSNKVTEKGKDVELRCDPISGHTALYWYRQSLGQGLEFLIYFQGNSAPDKSGLPSDRFSAERTGGSVSTLTIQRTQQEDSAVYLCASSLNYVGPYEQYFGPGTRLTVT.

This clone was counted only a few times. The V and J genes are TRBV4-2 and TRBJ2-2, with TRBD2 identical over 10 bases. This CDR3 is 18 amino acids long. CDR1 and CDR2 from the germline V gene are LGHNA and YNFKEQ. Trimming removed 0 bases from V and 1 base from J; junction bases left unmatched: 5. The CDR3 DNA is TGTGCCAGCAGCCAAGATCCTAGCGGGAGAGTGAACACCGGGGAGCTGTTTTTT. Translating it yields CASSQDPSGRVNTGELFF.

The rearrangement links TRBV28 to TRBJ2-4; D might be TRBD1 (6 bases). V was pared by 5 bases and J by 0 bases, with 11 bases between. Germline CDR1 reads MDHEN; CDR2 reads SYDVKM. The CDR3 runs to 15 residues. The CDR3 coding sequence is TGTGCCAGCAGTAAGACAGGTCTAGCCAAAAACATTCAGTACTTC. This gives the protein CASSKTGLAKNIQYF. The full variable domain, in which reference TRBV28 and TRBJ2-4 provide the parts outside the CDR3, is DVKVTQSSRYLVKRTGEKVFLECVQDMDHENMFWYRQDPGLGLRLIYFSYDVKMKEKGDIPEGYSVSREKKERFSLILESASTNQTSMYLCASSKTGLAKNIQYFGAGTRLSVL.

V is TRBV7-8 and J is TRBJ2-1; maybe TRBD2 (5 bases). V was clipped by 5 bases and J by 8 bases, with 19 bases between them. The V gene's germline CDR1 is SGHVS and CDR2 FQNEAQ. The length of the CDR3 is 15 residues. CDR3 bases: TGTGCCAGCAGCCCACTACTAACCGGGGTGGATGAGCAGTTCTTC. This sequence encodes CASSPLLTGVDEQFF. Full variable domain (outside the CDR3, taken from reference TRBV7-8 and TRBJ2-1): GAGVSQSPRYKVAKRGQDVALRCDPISGHVSLFWYQQALGQGPEFLTYFQNEAQLDKSGLPSDRFFAERPEGSVSTLKIQRTQQEDSAVYLCASSPLLTGVDEQFFGPGTRLTVL.

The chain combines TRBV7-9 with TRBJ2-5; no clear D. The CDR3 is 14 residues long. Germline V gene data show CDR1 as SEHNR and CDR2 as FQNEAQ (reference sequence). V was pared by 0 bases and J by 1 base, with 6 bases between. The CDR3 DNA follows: TGTGCCAGCAGCTTAGCGCACAGCCAAGAGACCCAGTACTTC. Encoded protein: CASSLAHSQETQYF.

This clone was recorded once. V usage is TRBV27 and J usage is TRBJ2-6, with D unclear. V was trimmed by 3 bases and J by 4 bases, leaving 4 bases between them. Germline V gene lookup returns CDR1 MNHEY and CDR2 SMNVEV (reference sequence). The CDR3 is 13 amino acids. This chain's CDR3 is CASSLGGANVLTF. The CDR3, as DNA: TGTGCCAGCAGTTTGGGCGGGGCCAACGTCCTGACTTTC.

The CDR3 spells CASSATSGLYEQYF. Here the CDR3 DNA reads TGTGCCAGCAGTGCGACTAGCGGGCTATACGAGCAGTACTTC. The chain links TRBV6-6 to TRBJ2-7; 10 bases are shared with TRBD2. Trimming removed 5 bases from V and 4 bases from J; junction bases left unmatched: 5. The CDR3 loop spans 14 amino acids. From germline, CDR1 is MNHNY and CDR2 SVGAGI (reference sequence).